Here is one T cell receptor (beta chain) with its context. What it binds is not known. These data belong to a study of OX40 agonist ivuxolimab in advanced cancers. Study as a whole: A male proportion of about 84% was recorded, with mean age around 62 years and range roughly 23 to 90. One hepatocellular carcinoma and two cutaneous melanoma patients partially responded.

The method was immunoSEQ multiplex PCR; TCRdb's version includes in-frame clones alone and lacks a portion of them. In the table there are fewer than 70,000 clones, 85% of which are singletons. Regarding the study as a whole: The authors did not determine the antigen specificity of the expanded peripheral T cells. Several nonresponders also turned out to have low normalized T-cell clonal expansion.

The starting material was CD4+ or CD8+ T cells sorted from blood, obtained in a trial of the OX40 agonist ivuxolimab. This TCR derives from an adult with an advanced solid tumor such as melanoma, head and neck, liver or kidney cancer.

CDR3 DNA: TGCAGTGCTAGAGAGGGGGAAAAACTGTTTTTT. It codes for CSAREGEKLFF. J is TRBJ1-4 and V is TRBV20-1, with no clear D. Germline assignment: CDR1 DFQATT and CDR2 SNEGSKA (reference sequence). This CDR3 has 11 amino acids. The V end lost 0 bases, the J end lost 8 bases, and 4 bases lay between the germline ends.